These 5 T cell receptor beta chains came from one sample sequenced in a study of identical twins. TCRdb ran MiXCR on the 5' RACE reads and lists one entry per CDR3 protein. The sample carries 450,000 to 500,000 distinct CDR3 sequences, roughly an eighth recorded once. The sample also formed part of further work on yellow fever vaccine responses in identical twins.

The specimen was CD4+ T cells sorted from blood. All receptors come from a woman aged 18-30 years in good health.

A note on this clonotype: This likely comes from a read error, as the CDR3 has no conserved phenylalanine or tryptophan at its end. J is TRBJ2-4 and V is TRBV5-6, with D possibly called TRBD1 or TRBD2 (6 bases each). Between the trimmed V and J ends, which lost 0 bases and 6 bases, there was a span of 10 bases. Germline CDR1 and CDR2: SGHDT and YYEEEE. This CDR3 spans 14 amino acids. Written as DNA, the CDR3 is TGTGCCAGCAGCTTGGACAGGGAGGCAAACATTCAGTACTTA. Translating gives CASSLDREANIQYL.

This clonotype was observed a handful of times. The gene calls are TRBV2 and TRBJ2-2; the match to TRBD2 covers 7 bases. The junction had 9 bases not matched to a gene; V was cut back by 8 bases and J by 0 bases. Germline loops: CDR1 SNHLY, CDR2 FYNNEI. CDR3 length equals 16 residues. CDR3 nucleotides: TGTGCCAGCGCCCCCCAGGGACTATCGAACACCGGGGAGCTGTTTTTT. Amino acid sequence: CASAPQGLSNTGELFF.

The CDR3 DNA reads TGTGCCAGCAAGAAGGCGGGTTCTAGCGGGGAGAACACCGGGGAGCTGTTTTTT. It codes for CASKKAGSSGENTGELFF. The V call is TRBV6-2 or TRBV6-3, the J call TRBJ2-2; 9 positions agree with TRBD2. The CDR3 covers 18 residues. After removal of 7 bases from V and 1 base from J, the junction contained 13 bases not matched to a gene. Germline CDR1 and CDR2: MNHEY and SVGEGT.

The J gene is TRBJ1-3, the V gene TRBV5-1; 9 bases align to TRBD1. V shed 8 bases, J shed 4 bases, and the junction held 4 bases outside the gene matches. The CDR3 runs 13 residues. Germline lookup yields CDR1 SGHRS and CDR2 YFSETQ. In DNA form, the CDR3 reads TGCGCCAGTACCGGGACAGGGGGAAACACCATATATTTT. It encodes CASTGTGGNTIYF. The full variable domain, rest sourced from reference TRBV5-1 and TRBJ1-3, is KAGVTQTPRYLIKTRGQQVTLSCSPISGHRSVSWYQQTPGQGLQFLFEYFSETQRNKGNFPGRFSGRQFSNSRSEMNVSTLELGDSALYLCASTGTGGNTIYFGEGSWLTVV.

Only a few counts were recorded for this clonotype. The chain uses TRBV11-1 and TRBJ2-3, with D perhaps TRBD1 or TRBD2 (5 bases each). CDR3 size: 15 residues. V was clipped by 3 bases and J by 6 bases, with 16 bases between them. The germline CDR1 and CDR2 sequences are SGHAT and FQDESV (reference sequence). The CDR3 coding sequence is TGTGCCAGCAGCTTGGATACGGGACCCACCGATACGCAGTATTTT. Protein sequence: CASSLDTGPTDTQYF.